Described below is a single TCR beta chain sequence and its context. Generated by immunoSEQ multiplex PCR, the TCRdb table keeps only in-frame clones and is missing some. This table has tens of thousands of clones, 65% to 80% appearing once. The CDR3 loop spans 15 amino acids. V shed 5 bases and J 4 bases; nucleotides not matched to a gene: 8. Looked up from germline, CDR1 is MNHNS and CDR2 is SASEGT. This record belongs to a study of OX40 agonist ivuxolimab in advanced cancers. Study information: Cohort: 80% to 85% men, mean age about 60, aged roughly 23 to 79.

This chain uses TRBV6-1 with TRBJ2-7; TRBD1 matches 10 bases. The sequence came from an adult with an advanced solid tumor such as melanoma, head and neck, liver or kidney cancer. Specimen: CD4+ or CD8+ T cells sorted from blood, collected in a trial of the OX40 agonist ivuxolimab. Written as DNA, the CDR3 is TGTGCCAGCAGTTCTCTTCCGGGACAGGGGTACGAGCAGTACTTC. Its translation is CASSSLPGQGYEQYF.